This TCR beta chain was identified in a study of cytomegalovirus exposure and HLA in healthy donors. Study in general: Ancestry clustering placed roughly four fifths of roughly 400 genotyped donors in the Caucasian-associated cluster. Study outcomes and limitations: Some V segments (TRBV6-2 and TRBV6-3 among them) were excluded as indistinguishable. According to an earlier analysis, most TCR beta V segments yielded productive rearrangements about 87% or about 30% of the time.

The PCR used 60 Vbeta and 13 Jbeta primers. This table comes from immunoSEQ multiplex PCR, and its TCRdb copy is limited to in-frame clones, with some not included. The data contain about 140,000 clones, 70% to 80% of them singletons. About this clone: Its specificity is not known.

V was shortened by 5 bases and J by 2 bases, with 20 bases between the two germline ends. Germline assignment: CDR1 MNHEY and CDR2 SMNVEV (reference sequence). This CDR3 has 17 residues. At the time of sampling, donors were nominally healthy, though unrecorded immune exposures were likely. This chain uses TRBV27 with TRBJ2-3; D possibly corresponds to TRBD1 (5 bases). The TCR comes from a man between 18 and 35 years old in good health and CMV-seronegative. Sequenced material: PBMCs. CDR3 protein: CASSNLRVNGFTDTQYF. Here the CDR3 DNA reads TGTGCCAGCAGTAACCTCAGGGTTAACGGATTCACAGATACGCAGTATTTT.